These 19 T cell receptor beta chains were sequenced from one sample in a study of T cell repertoires in cytomegalovirus infection. These receptors lack a known antigen. TCRdb independently ran MiXCR on the reads; one entry per CDR3 protein. There are approximately 350,000 distinct CDR3 sequences in the sample; about 35% occur only once, and about 13% lies in the top ten. The sample here was cultured PBMCs, taken from culture after CMV antigen stimulation. The origin of the receptors is a human donor in good health (CMV status not recorded). Some clones in this sample may be carry-over from other donors' samples.

This clonotype was seen once. The CDR3 DNA reads as TGTGCCAGCAGCGTCAATAGCGGGATCTACAATGAGCAGTTCTTC. Amino acid sequence: CASSVNSGIYNEQFF. This chain connects TRBV9 to TRBJ2-1, with TRBD2 matching 8 bases. J was trimmed by 3 bases and V by 2 bases; bases with no gene match: 4. Per germline, CDR1 SGDLS and CDR2 YYNGEE. The CDR3 is 15 residues long.

This clonotype was counted once. The junction does not match germline at one end; this may be a read error. The genes are TRBV11-2 and TRBJ2-3; 8 nucleotides match TRBD2. Germline lookup yields CDR1 SGHAT and CDR2 FQNNGV. This CDR3 region has 15 residues. CDR3: CASSPSGSSTVTQYF. The DNA of the CDR3 is TGTGCCAGCAGCCCGAGCGGGAGTTCCACAGTTACGCAGTATTTT.

The rearrangement links TRBV28 to TRBJ2-5, with D perhaps TRBD1 (6 bases). The CDR3 has 13 amino acids. V lost 8 bases and J lost 2, with 12 bases in between. Germline lookup yields CDR1 MDHEN and CDR2 SYDVKM. CDR3 nucleotide sequence: TGTGCCAGCGGGAGCGGACAGCAAGAGACCCAGTACTTC. Translated: CASGSGQQETQYF.

The chain is built from TRBV6-6 and TRBJ2-5, with 16 nucleotides matching TRBD2. Germline lookup yields CDR1 MNHNY and CDR2 SVGAGI (reference sequence). There are 20 residues in the CDR3. Trimming at V came to 7 bases and at J to 2 bases, leaving 16 bases not matched to a gene. CDR3 region: CASTPLGGLAGGVLQETQYF. DNA of the CDR3: TGTGCCAGCACCCCACTCGGGGGACTAGCGGGAGGGGTATTACAAGAGACCCAGTACTTC.

The V call is TRBV10-3, the J call TRBJ2-2, with TRBD2 matching 9 bases. CDR3 length equals 18 residues. From germline, CDR1 is ENHRY and CDR2 SYGVKD. The V and J ends lost 8 bases and 0 bases, in that order; junction bases with no gene match: 13. CDR3 in DNA: TGTGCCATCCCCAGAGGGGCCCTAGCGGGGTCGAACACCGGGGAGCTGTTTTTT. This sequence encodes CAIPRGALAGSNTGELFF.

The gene calls are TRBV7-9 and TRBJ1-5, with D possibly matching TRBD1 (6 bases). In germline, CDR1 is SEHNR, CDR2 FQNEAQ (reference sequence). V lost 2 bases and J lost 3, with 17 bases in between. The CDR3 loop spans 17 amino acids. CDR3 sequence: CASSLIAGADSNQPQHF. CDR3 in DNA: TGTGCCAGCAGCTTAATAGCAGGGGCAGATTCCAATCAGCCCCAGCATTTT.

The chain employs TRBV5-1 and TRBJ2-3; 11 bases align to TRBD2. The J segment lost 3 bases and the V segment lost 4 bases, leaving 4 bases of the junction unmatched. The CDR3 contains 15 residues. In germline, CDR1 is SGHRS, CDR2 YFSETQ. This CDR3 reads CASSPGLAETDTQYF. The DNA of the CDR3 is TGCGCCAGCAGCCCGGGACTAGCGGAAACAGATACGCAGTATTTT.

The chain combines TRBV20-1 with TRBJ1-4, with 7 bases aligning to TRBD1. There are 14 residues in the CDR3. Germline CDR1 reads DFQATT; CDR2 reads SNEGSKA (reference sequence). V shed 4 bases and J 5 bases; nucleotides not matched to a gene: 7. CDR3 in amino acids: CSAKNPQGNEKLFF. In DNA form, the CDR3 reads TGCAGTGCTAAAAACCCACAGGGGAATGAAAAACTGTTTTTT.

This clonotype was recorded many times. CDR3 loop: CASSLAGDTEAFF. CDR3 DNA: TGTGCCAGCAGTTTAGCCGGGGACACTGAAGCTTTCTTT. This sequence joins TRBV12-3 or TRBV12-4 and TRBJ1-1; D remains unclear. V was shortened by 0 bases and J by 3 bases, with 5 bases between the two germline ends. The length of the CDR3 is 13 residues.

The chain is built from TRBV5-1 and TRBJ1-3, with D maybe TRBD1 (6 bases). This CDR3 has 17 residues. Deletions cut 4 bases from V and 1 base from J, with 18 bases between. The germline gives CDR1 SGHRS, CDR2 YFSETQ. The CDR3 DNA reads as TGCGCCAGCAGCACGTGGGTCTCGGGGGCTTCTGGAAACACCATATATTTT. Its protein product is CASSTWVSGASGNTIYF.

This clonotype was seen a few times. The rearrangement uses TRBV11-2 and TRBJ1-2; no clear D gene. This CDR3 contains 15 residues. Trimming took off 4 bases at V and 8 bases at J, with 20 bases between the two ends. Germline CDR1 is SGHAT and CDR2 is FQNNGV. As DNA, the CDR3 is TGTGCCAGCAGCTCAAATCAGCCCAGGATTTGGGGCTACACCTTC. Translated, it gives CASSSNQPRIWGYTF.

The sample holds many counts of this clonotype. The V call is TRBV28, the J call TRBJ1-2; D gene ambiguous. Between the trimmed V and J ends, which lost 5 bases and 6 bases, there was a span of 22 bases. This CDR3 is 16 amino acids long. CDR1 and CDR2 from the germline V gene are MDHEN and SYDVKM. The CDR3, as DNA: TGTGCCAGCAGTCCCTCCAGGCGGGCACTAAGACATGGCTACACCTTC. This gives the protein CASSPSRRALRHGYTF.

This chain connects TRBV29-1 to TRBJ2-3; 7 nucleotides line up with TRBD1. The junction had 1 base not matched to a gene; V was cut back by 1 base and J by 9 bases. The CDR3 is 11 residues long. CDR1 is SQVTM and CDR2 is ANQGSEA in the germline V gene. CDR3 residues: CSVEGRGTQYF. The CDR3 region has the DNA TGCAGCGTTGAAGGCAGGGGGACGCAGTATTTT.

This clonotype was recorded a few times. The chain joins TRBV7-9 to TRBJ1-1; 7 nucleotides line up with TRBD1. The J segment lost 4 bases and the V segment lost 4 bases, leaving 18 bases of the junction unmatched. CDR3 length equals 18 residues. Germline V CDR1 and CDR2: SEHNR, FQNEAQ (reference sequence). The CDR3 here is CASSSPRGTALRLTEAFF. The CDR3 nucleotides read TGTGCCAGCAGCTCCCCCCGGGGGACAGCCCTGAGACTCACTGAAGCTTTCTTT.

CDR3 DNA: TGTGCCAGTTCTCGGGATAGGCTAGCGGGAGCTGGGGCCAACGTCCTGACTTTC. The encoded protein is CASSRDRLAGAGANVLTF. The chain joins TRBV19 to TRBJ2-6; 10 bases map to TRBD2. The CDR3 consists of 18 residues. V lost 8 bases, J lost 2 bases, and 12 bases stayed unmatched. CDR1 LNHDA and CDR2 SQIVND come from the germline V gene (reference sequence).

J is TRBJ2-1 and V is TRBV7-2; 7 bases line up with TRBD2. CDR3 size: 16 residues. The J segment lost 0 bases and the V segment lost 7 bases, leaving 9 bases of the junction unmatched. Germline V CDR1 and CDR2: SGHTA, FQGNSA. Here the CDR3 reads CASTKGREYSYNEQFF. CDR3 coding DNA: TGTGCCAGCACCAAGGGGCGGGAGTACTCCTACAATGAGCAGTTCTTC.

This chain connects TRBV25-1 to TRBJ1-6; D might be TRBD1 (5 bases). This CDR3 comprises 14 residues. V lost 7 bases, J lost 2 bases, and 9 bases lay in between. CDR1 and CDR2 (germline): MGHDK, SYGVNS. The CDR3 sequence is CASTPGPYNSPLHF. In nucleotides, the CDR3 is TGTGCCAGCACCCCGGGGCCCTATAATTCACCCCTCCACTTT.

This clonotype was picked up a small number of times. The J gene is TRBJ2-7, the V gene TRBV7-9, with 9 bases lining up with TRBD2. Germline CDR1 reads SEHNR; CDR2 reads FQNEAQ (reference sequence). V trimming: 1 base; J trimming: 5 bases; junction bases outside the gene matches: 9. The CDR3 covers 16 residues. The CDR3 DNA follows: TGTGCCAGCAGCTTAGTTGGGGTAGCGGGAGTCGACGAGCAGTACTTC. It codes for CASSLVGVAGVDEQYF.

The sample holds a few counts of this clonotype. One end of the junction does not line up with germline, which may come from a read error. The V and J genes are TRBV6-1 and TRBJ2-3, with D unresolved. CDR1 is MNHNS, CDR2 SASEGT, per germline. This CDR3 has 11 residues. CDR3 nucleotides: TGTGCCAGCAGCCAATATGATAAGCAGTATTTT. It yields the protein CASSQYDKQYF.